This is a list of T cell receptor beta chains from one sample in a study of OX40 agonist ivuxolimab in advanced cancers. Sequencing was performed with immunoSEQ multiplex PCR; in TCRdb, only in-frame clones are kept and a portion is missing. This table holds approximately 81,000 clones, roughly 80% found once. Specimen: CD4+ or CD8+ T cells sorted from blood, collected in a trial of the OX40 agonist ivuxolimab. Every receptor here comes from an adult with an advanced solid tumor such as melanoma, head and neck, liver or kidney cancer. Each CDR3 is given with its conserved first and last residue. D genes are given only for firm matches. Size values are once, few and many counts, or a class for expanded clones, and some rows have none.

clone_size: NA; j_call: TRBJ2-3; v_call: TRBV30; d_call: TRBD2; cdr3_aa: CAWSGTSGSTDTQYF; cdr3_nt: TGTGCCTGGAGCGGGACTAGCGGGAGCACAGATACGCAGTATTTT
clone_size: NA; j_call: TRBJ2-7; v_call: TRBV5-1; d_call: TRBD1; cdr3_aa: CASSTGTGGNYEQYF; cdr3_nt: TGCGCCAGCAGCACCGGGACAGGGGGCAACTACGAGCAGTACTTC
clone_size: few; j_call: TRBJ2-7; v_call: TRBV6-5; d_call: NA; cdr3_aa: CASSYAGARDEQYF; cdr3_nt: TGTGCCAGCAGTTACGCTGGGGCTAGGGACGAGCAGTACTTC
clone_size: NA; j_call: TRBJ2-7; v_call: TRBV20-1; d_call: NA; cdr3_aa: CSANGGYEQYF; cdr3_nt: TGCAGTGCTAATGGCGGCTACGAGCAGTACTTC
clone_size: NA; j_call: TRBJ1-2; v_call: TRBV6-5; d_call: NA; cdr3_aa: CASTNGVGDYGYTF; cdr3_nt: TGTGCCAGCACAAACGGGGTAGGGGACTATGGCTACACCTTC
clone_size: NA; j_call: TRBJ2-5; v_call: TRBV19; d_call: TRBD2; cdr3_aa: CASSRGVSGRSETQYF; cdr3_nt: TGTGCCAGTAGTAGGGGTGTTAGCGGGAGGTCGGAGACCCAGTACTTC
clone_size: NA; j_call: TRBJ2-1; v_call: TRBV6-5; d_call: TRBD1; cdr3_aa: CASSSGGQGSNEQFF; cdr3_nt: TGTGCCAGCAGTTCCGGCGGACAGGGGTCCAATGAGCAGTTCTTC
clone_size: NA; j_call: TRBJ2-1; v_call: TRBV23-1; d_call: NA; cdr3_aa: CASSQSGSYNEQFF; cdr3_nt: TGCGCCAGCAGTCAATCGGGCTCATACAATGAGCAGTTCTTC
clone_size: NA; j_call: TRBJ1-2; v_call: TRBV6-1; d_call: NA; cdr3_aa: CASSGTDRYGYTF; cdr3_nt: TGTGCCAGCAGTGGGACAGACCGCTATGGCTACACCTTC
clone_size: few; j_call: TRBJ2-2; v_call: TRBV4-1; d_call: TRBD2; cdr3_aa: CASSQEPGGGTGELFF; cdr3_nt: TGCGCCAGCAGCCAAGAGCCGGGAGGAGGGACCGGGGAGCTGTTTTTT
clone_size: NA; j_call: TRBJ1-1; v_call: TRBV2; d_call: NA; cdr3_aa: CASREYRENTEAFF; cdr3_nt: TGTGCCAGCAGAGAATACAGGGAGAACACTGAAGCTTTCTTT
clone_size: NA; j_call: TRBJ1-2; v_call: TRBV6-1; d_call: TRBD1; cdr3_aa: CASTDRAFGYTF; cdr3_nt: TGTGCCAGCACAGACAGGGCCTTTGGCTACACCTTC
clone_size: NA; j_call: TRBJ1-4; v_call: TRBV23-1; d_call: NA; cdr3_aa: CASSQPQRSPQGNEKLFF; cdr3_nt: TGCGCCAGCAGTCAACCCCAGAGGTCGCCCCAAGGGAATGAAAAACTGTTTTTT
clone_size: few; j_call: TRBJ1-2; v_call: TRBV27; d_call: NA; cdr3_aa: CASSSGINYGYTF; cdr3_nt: TGTGCCAGCAGTTCCGGGATTAACTATGGCTACACCTTC
clone_size: NA; j_call: TRBJ2-3; v_call: TRBV7-3; d_call: NA; cdr3_aa: CASSLLGSGSTDTQYF; cdr3_nt: TGTGCCAGCAGCCTGCTGGGTAGCGGCTCCACAGATACGCAGTATTTT
clone_size: NA; j_call: TRBJ1-2; v_call: TRBV6-6; d_call: NA; cdr3_aa: CASSPGFDSKYGYTF; cdr3_nt: TGTGCCAGCAGTCCTGGGTTTGACAGCAAGTATGGCTACACCTTC
clone_size: NA; j_call: TRBJ2-7; v_call: TRBV29-1; d_call: NA; cdr3_aa: CSAMRPDSYEQYF; cdr3_nt: TGCAGCGCCATGAGGCCTGACAGCTACGAGCAGTACTTC
clone_size: NA; j_call: TRBJ1-4; v_call: TRBV6-5; d_call: NA; cdr3_aa: CASSPAGISEKLFF; cdr3_nt: TGTGCCAGCAGCCCAGCAGGGATCAGCGAAAAACTGTTTTTT
clone_size: NA; j_call: TRBJ2-7; v_call: TRBV5-4; d_call: NA; cdr3_aa: CASSLGQQNYEQYF; cdr3_nt: TGTGCCAGCAGCTTGGGCCAGCAAAACTACGAGCAGTACTTC
clone_size: NA; j_call: TRBJ2-7; v_call: TRBV6-5; d_call: NA; cdr3_aa: CASSYVGSSYEQYF; cdr3_nt: TGTGCCAGCAGTTATGTCGGGAGCTCCTACGAGCAGTACTTC
clone_size: NA; j_call: TRBJ2-7; v_call: TRBV7-9; d_call: TRBD2; cdr3_aa: CASSQELATSYEQYF; cdr3_nt: TGTGCCAGCAGCCAAGAACTAGCGACCTCCTACGAGCAGTACTTC
clone_size: NA; j_call: TRBJ2-5; v_call: TRBV10-3; d_call: NA; cdr3_aa: CAISEDGTSQYF; cdr3_nt: TGTGCCATCAGTGAGGACGGGACAAGCCAGTACTTC
clone_size: NA; j_call: TRBJ1-2; v_call: TRBV11-2; d_call: NA; cdr3_aa: CALRGGRGYTF; cdr3_nt: TGTGCCCTCCGGGGGGGAAGGGGCTACACCTTC
clone_size: once; j_call: TRBJ2-3; v_call: TRBV6-5; d_call: NA; cdr3_aa: CASRSRDSTDTQYF; cdr3_nt: TGTGCCAGCAGGAGCCGGGACAGCACAGATACGCAGTATTTT
clone_size: NA; j_call: TRBJ1-3; v_call: TRBV6-1; d_call: NA; cdr3_aa: CASSERRGAIYF; cdr3_nt: TGTGCCAGCAGTGAACGAAGGGGGGCCATATATTTT
clone_size: NA; j_call: TRBJ2-7; v_call: TRBV7-2; d_call: NA; cdr3_aa: CASSLDRNPSYEQYF; cdr3_nt: TGTGCCAGCAGCTTAGACCGAAATCCCTCCTACGAGCAGTACTTC
clone_size: NA; j_call: TRBJ1-2; v_call: TRBV19; d_call: NA; cdr3_aa: CASSPVFGRGYTF; cdr3_nt: TGTGCCAGTAGTCCAGTGTTTGGTCGGGGCTACACCTTC
clone_size: NA; j_call: TRBJ2-1; v_call: TRBV19; d_call: TRBD1; cdr3_aa: CASSVAQGNEQFF; cdr3_nt: TGTGCCAGTAGTGTGGCACAGGGGAATGAGCAGTTCTTC
clone_size: NA; j_call: TRBJ2-5; v_call: TRBV7-9; d_call: NA; cdr3_aa: CASSYAGLETQYF; cdr3_nt: TGTGCCAGCAGCTACGCAGGGTTAGAGACCCAGTACTTC
clone_size: once; j_call: TRBJ2-7; v_call: TRBV4-1; d_call: TRBD1; cdr3_aa: CASRWDRGLYEQYF; cdr3_nt: TGCGCCAGCAGATGGGACAGGGGGCTCTACGAGCAGTACTTC
clone_size: NA; j_call: TRBJ1-1; v_call: TRBV19; d_call: NA; cdr3_aa: CATSGGRNTEAFF; cdr3_nt: TGTGCCACCAGCGGGGGCCGAAACACTGAAGCTTTCTTT
clone_size: NA; j_call: TRBJ1-2; v_call: TRBV11-3; d_call: NA; cdr3_aa: CASSPRLGYYGYTF; cdr3_nt: TGTGCCAGCAGCCCCCGTCTGGGGTACTATGGCTACACCTTC
clone_size: NA; j_call: TRBJ2-7; v_call: TRBV6-5; d_call: NA; cdr3_aa: CASSYSAQGSPYEQYF; cdr3_nt: TGTGCCAGCAGTTACTCGGCGCAGGGGAGCCCCTACGAGCAGTACTTC
clone_size: NA; j_call: TRBJ1-5; v_call: TRBV5-6; d_call: NA; cdr3_aa: CASSYRQSLGDQPQHF; cdr3_nt: TGTGCCAGCAGCTACAGACAGTCGTTAGGGGATCAGCCCCAGCATTTT
clone_size: NA; j_call: TRBJ2-7; v_call: TRBV6-1; d_call: TRBD2; cdr3_aa: CASSELGLAGGSNPYEQYF; cdr3_nt: TGTGCCAGCAGTGAATTGGGACTAGCGGGGGGCAGCAACCCCTACGAGCAGTACTTC
clone_size: once; j_call: TRBJ1-3; v_call: TRBV5-5; d_call: NA; cdr3_aa: CASSLAQSSGNTIYF; cdr3_nt: TGTGCCAGCAGCTTGGCCCAGAGCTCTGGAAACACCATATATTTT
clone_size: once; j_call: TRBJ2-1; v_call: TRBV2; d_call: NA; cdr3_aa: CASSKENEQFF; cdr3_nt: TGTGCCAGCAGTAAAGAGAATGAGCAGTTCTTC
clone_size: NA; j_call: TRBJ2-1; v_call: TRBV19; d_call: TRBD2; cdr3_aa: CASSIEGLAGGGQFF; cdr3_nt: TGTGCCAGTAGTATAGAGGGACTAGCGGGAGGGGGGCAGTTCTTC
clone_size: NA; j_call: TRBJ1-3; v_call: TRBV5-6; d_call: TRBD1; cdr3_aa: CASSIGTGAFSGNTIYF; cdr3_nt: TGTGCCAGCAGCATAGGGACAGGGGCCTTCTCTGGAAACACCATATATTTT
clone_size: once; j_call: TRBJ1-5; v_call: TRBV4-2; d_call: NA; cdr3_aa: CASSQWDGSNQPQHF; cdr3_nt: TGTGCCAGCAGCCAGTGGGACGGTAGCAATCAGCCCCAGCATTTT